The 10 T cell receptor beta chains listed next were all sequenced from one sample in a study of cytomegalovirus exposure and HLA in healthy donors. The study ran its PCR with 60 Vbeta and 13 Jbeta primers. Clones were sequenced by immunoSEQ multiplex PCR, and TCRdb holds only the in-frame ones, with some missing. The sample has 65,000 or so clones, 55% to 65% seen once. The sample consisted of PBMCs. These receptor sequences come from a man aged 30 to 45 in good health and CMV-seronegative.

The chain combines TRBV4-1 with TRBJ1-4, with D unclear. Germline CDR1 is MGHRA and CDR2 is YSYEKL. The CDR3 spans 14 residues. Trimming took 4 bases from V and 8 from J, leaving 14 bases between them. This chain's CDR3 is CASSRPGTYEKLFF. The CDR3 DNA reads TGCGCCAGCAGCCGCCCGGGAACGTACGAAAAACTGTTTTTT.

The chain couples TRBV7-8 to TRBJ1-5; TRBD1 matches 7 bases. The CDR3 has 16 residues. J was trimmed by 10 bases and V by 1 base; bases with no gene match: 13. The germline V gene encodes CDR1 SGHVS and CDR2 FQNEAQ. Here the CDR3 DNA reads TGTGCCAGCAGCTTAGGGTCGACAGGGACCTTTTTTCCCCAGCATTTT. Translating it yields CASSLGSTGTFFPQHF.

V usage is TRBV6-6 and J usage is TRBJ1-2; 10 nucleotides agree with TRBD1. V lost 2 bases and J lost 0; bases outside the gene matches: 3. The CDR3 covers 16 residues. CDR1 and CDR2 from the germline V gene are MNHNY and SVGAGI (reference sequence). CDR3: CASSYRGTGANYGYTF. CDR3 coding DNA: TGTGCCAGCAGTTACAGGGGGACAGGGGCTAACTATGGCTACACCTTC.

The chain is built from TRBV30 and TRBJ2-7, with D unclear. The CDR3 extends over 13 amino acids. Germline V lookup: CDR1 GTSNPN, CDR2 SVGIG (reference sequence). V was shortened by 5 bases and J by 2 bases, with 13 bases between the two germline ends. The CDR3 loop is CAWERDGTYEQYF. The CDR3 bases are TGTGCCTGGGAGCGCGACGGCACCTACGAGCAGTACTTC. The full variable domain, its missing parts supplied by reference TRBV30 and TRBJ2-7, is SQTIHQWPATLVQPVGSPLSLECTVEGTSNPNLYWYRQAAGRGLQLLFYSVGIGQISSEVPQNLSASRPQDRQFILSSKKLLLSDSGFYLCAWERDGTYEQYFGPGTRLTVT.

This clone was recorded once. This chain uses TRBV12-5 with TRBJ2-1, with D unclear. V was pared by 2 bases and J by 10 bases, with 6 bases between. CDR1 and CDR2 (germline): LGHNT, FRNRAP. This CDR3 comprises 11 residues. The CDR3 here is CASGLIVEQFF. The CDR3 bases are TGTGCTAGTGGTTTGATAGTGGAGCAGTTCTTC.

The J gene is TRBJ1-2, the V gene TRBV6-1; TRBD1 might be the D (5 bases). Trimming took off 0 bases at V and 4 bases at J, with 9 bases between the two ends. The CDR3 is made up of 14 amino acids. In germline, CDR1 is MNHNS, CDR2 SASEGT. CDR3 residues: CASSEAGGGYGYTF. The CDR3 DNA is TGTGCCAGCAGTGAAGCCGGGGGGGGCTATGGCTACACCTTC.

V is TRBV5-4 and J is TRBJ2-5; 9 nucleotides line up with TRBD1. CDR3 length: 16 residues. Unmatched junction bases numbered 12, after V lost 4 bases and J lost 5 bases. Germline lookup yields CDR1 SGHNT and CDR2 YYREEE (reference sequence). The CDR3 loop is CASSARLQGAGETQYF. CDR3 nucleotides: TGTGCCAGCAGCGCCAGACTACAGGGGGCCGGGGAGACCCAGTACTTC. Supplemented by reference TRBV5-4 and TRBJ2-5, the full variable domain reads ETGVTQSPTHLIKTRGQQVTLRCSSQSGHNTVSWYQQALGQGPQFIFQYYREEENGRGNFPPRFSGLQFPNYSSELNVNALELDDSALYLCASSARLQGAGETQYFGPGTRLLVL.

This chain joins TRBV11-2 and TRBJ2-5, with TRBD1 identical over 7 bases. Germline CDR1 SGHAT, CDR2 FQNNGV. The CDR3 consists of 15 residues. V shed 5 bases, J shed 5 bases, and the junction held 11 bases outside the gene matches. The CDR3 DNA is TGTGCCAGCAGCAGACAGGGTGGAGGCGCTGAGACCCAGTACTTC. Translated: CASSRQGGGAETQYF. Supplemented by reference TRBV11-2 and TRBJ2-5, the full variable domain reads EAGVAQSPRYKIIEKRQSVAFWCNPISGHATLYWYQQILGQGPKLLIQFQNNGVVDDSQLPKDRFSAERLKGVDSTLKIQPAKLEDSAVYLCASSRQGGGAETQYFGPGTRLLVL.

The genes are TRBV30 and TRBJ2-1; D might be TRBD2 (6 bases). This CDR3 contains 14 residues. Germline V gene lookup returns CDR1 GTSNPN and CDR2 SVGIG (reference sequence). Trimming left V 2 bases short and J 6 bases short, with 14 bases between. The CDR3 bases are TGTGCCTGGAGTAAGGAGACTAGTTTCAATGAGCAGTTCTTC. It specifies CAWSKETSFNEQFF.

The V call is TRBV21-1, the J call TRBJ2-4; no check of the table's D call, TRBD2, against the DNA was made. TRBV21-1 is a pseudogene locus. The CDR3 extends over 16 amino acids. This CDR3 is CASSKEARDAKNIQYF. For the CDR3, the DNA is TGTGCCAGCAGCAAAGAAGCGAGAGACGCCAAAAACATTCAGTACTTC.